The entry below describes one TCR beta chain. Its matching antigen is unknown. These data are taken from a study of T cell responses to AZD1222 COVID-19 vaccine. The wider study: Analysis merged second doses at about 4 or about 12 weeks.

TCRdb's table, derived via immunoSEQ multiplex PCR, lists solely in-frame clones and lacks some. The table shows about 120,000 clones, with around 87% occurring only once. Germline CDR1 SQVTM, CDR2 ANQGSEA. The V end lost 4 bases, the J end lost 4 bases, and 26 bases lay between the germline ends. The CDR3 has 17 amino acids. Study-level results: Donor demographics were predominantly white British with a female majority; clonal diversity may be underestimated. At study baseline, merely roughly 6 AZD1222 recipients were seropositive. After two AZD1222 doses, spike-specific TCR breadth and depth rose versus day 0.

Sequencing was performed on peripheral blood, taken on day 0 of AZD1222 vaccination. The gene calls are TRBV29-1 and TRBJ2-7; perhaps TRBD2 as D (5 bases). The origin of this receptor is an adult in good health. The DNA of the CDR3 is TGCAGCGTTGCAGCGTTCTCTAAATCACGGGAAAGATACGAGCAGTACTTC. The encoded protein is CSVAAFSKSRERYEQYF.